This T cell receptor (beta chain) appears in the sequencing data of a study of shared clonotypes between healthy human individuals. The naive CD8 population came from CD45RO-negative cells selected for CCR7, without terminally differentiated effector memory CD45RA+ cells. With regard to this clone: What it binds is unknown.

Sequenced by immunoSEQ multiplex PCR; TCRdb stores in-frame clones only, minus some. The sample contains over 2 million clones, about 95% of which appear only once. The CDR3 has 12 residues. CDR1 is LNHDA, CDR2 SQIVND, per germline (reference sequence). The V and J ends lost 8 bases and 4 bases respectively, with 12 bases between them. General study findings and limits: Clonotype sharing among donors was thought likely to change with sequencing depth. The four-donor shared clonotypes exceeded non-shared clonotypes in generation probability, with non-shared ones scoring lower. When naive CD4 clonotypes were compared across four donors, approximately 5% were shared.

This chain links TRBV19 with TRBJ2-7; tentative D call: TRBD1 (5 bases). The specimen sequenced was naive CD8+ T cells sorted from blood. The sequence was collected from a young man in good health. The CDR3 loop is CASASTVYEQYF. The CDR3 region has the DNA TGTGCCAGTGCATCGACAGTTTACGAGCAGTACTTC.